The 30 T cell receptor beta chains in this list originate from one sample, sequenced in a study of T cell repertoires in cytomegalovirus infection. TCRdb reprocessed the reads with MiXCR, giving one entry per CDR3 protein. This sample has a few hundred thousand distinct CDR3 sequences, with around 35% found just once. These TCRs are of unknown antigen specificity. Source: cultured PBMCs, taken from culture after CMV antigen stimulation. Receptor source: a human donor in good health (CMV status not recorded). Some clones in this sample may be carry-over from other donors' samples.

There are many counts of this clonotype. Here the CDR3 reads CAISGASGRPSYNEQFF. As DNA, the CDR3 is TGTGCCATCAGTGGCGCTAGCGGGAGGCCCTCCTACAATGAGCAGTTCTTC. The chain recombines TRBV10-3 with TRBJ2-1; 11 nucleotides align to TRBD2. Germline CDR1 is ENHRY and CDR2 is SYGVKD. The CDR3 has 17 residues. V was clipped by 4 bases and J by 0 bases; unmatched bases: 5.

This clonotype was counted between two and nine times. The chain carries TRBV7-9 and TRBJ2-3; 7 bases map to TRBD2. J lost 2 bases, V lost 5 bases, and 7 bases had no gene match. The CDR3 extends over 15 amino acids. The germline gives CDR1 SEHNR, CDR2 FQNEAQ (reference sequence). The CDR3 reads CASSNLAENTDTQYF. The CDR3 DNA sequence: TGTGCCAGCAGCAATCTAGCGGAAAACACAGATACGCAGTATTTT.

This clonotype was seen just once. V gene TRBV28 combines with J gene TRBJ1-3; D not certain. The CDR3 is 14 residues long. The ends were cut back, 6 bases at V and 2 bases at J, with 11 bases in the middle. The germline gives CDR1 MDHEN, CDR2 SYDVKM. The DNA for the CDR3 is TGTGCCAGCAGCGAAGGAGGAGCTGGAAACACCATATATTTT. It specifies CASSEGGAGNTIYF.

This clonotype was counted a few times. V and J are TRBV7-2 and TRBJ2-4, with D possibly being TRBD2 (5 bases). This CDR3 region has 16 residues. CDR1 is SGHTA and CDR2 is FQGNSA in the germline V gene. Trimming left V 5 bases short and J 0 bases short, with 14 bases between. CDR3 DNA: TGTGCCAGCAGCCTGGGGAGAACCATAGCCAAAAACATTCAGTACTTC. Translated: CASSLGRTIAKNIQYF. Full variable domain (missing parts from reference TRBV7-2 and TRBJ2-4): GAGVSQSPSNKVTEKGKDVELRCDPISGHTALYWYRQSLGQGLEFLIYFQGNSAPDKSGLPSDRFSAERTGGSVSTLTIQRTQQEDSAVYLCASSLGRTIAKNIQYFGAGTRLSVL.

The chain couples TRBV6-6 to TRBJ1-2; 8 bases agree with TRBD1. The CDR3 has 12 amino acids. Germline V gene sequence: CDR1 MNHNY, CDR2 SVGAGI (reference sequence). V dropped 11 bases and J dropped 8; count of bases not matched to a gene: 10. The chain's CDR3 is CAGSGTGGGYTF. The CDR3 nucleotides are TGTGCCGGATCCGGGACAGGTGGCGGCTACACCTTC.

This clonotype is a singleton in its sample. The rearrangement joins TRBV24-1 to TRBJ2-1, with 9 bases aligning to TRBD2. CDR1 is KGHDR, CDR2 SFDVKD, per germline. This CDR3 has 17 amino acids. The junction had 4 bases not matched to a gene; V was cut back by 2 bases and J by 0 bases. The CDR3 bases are TGTGCCACCAGTGATTATCATAGCGGGAGCTCCTACAATGAGCAGTTCTTC. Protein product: CATSDYHSGSSYNEQFF.

CDR3 nucleotide sequence: TGCGCCAGCAGCCAAGAGGCACTGAGGACCGGGGAGCTGTTTTTT. Protein product: CASSQEALRTGELFF. V is TRBV4-3 and J is TRBJ2-2; D unclear. CDR3 length: 15 residues. Deletions cut 0 bases from V and 5 bases from J, with 10 bases between. Germline CDR1 reads LGHNA; CDR2 reads YSLEER.

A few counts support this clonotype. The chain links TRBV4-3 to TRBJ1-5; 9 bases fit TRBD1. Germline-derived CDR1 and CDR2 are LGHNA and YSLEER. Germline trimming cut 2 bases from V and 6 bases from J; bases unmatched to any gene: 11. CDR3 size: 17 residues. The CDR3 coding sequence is TGCGCCAGCAGCCAATCGATAGGACAGGGGAGTTTTCAGCCCCAGCATTTT. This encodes CASSQSIGQGSFQPQHF.

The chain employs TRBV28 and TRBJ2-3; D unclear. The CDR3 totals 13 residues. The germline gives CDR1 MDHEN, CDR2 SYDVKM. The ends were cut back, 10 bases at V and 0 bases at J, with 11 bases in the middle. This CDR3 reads CATTPPSTDTQYF. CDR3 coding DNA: TGTGCCACCACACCCCCTAGCACAGATACGCAGTATTTT.

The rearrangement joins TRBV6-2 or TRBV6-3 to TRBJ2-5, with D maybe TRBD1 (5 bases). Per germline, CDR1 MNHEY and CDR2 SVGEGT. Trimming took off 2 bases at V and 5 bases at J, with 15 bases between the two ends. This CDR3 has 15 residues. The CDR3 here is CASSYGAGDLETQYF. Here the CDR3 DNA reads TGTGCCAGCAGTTACGGGGCAGGAGACCTGGAGACCCAGTACTTC.

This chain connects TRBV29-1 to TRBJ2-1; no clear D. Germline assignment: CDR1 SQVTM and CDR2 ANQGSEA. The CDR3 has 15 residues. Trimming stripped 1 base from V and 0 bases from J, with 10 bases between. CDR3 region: CSVEGVTSSYNEQFF. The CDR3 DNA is TGCAGCGTTGAAGGTGTTACCAGCTCCTACAATGAGCAGTTCTTC.

The CDR3 loop reads CASTGTSPYNEQFF. CDR3 DNA: TGTGCCAGTACCGGGACTAGCCCATACAATGAGCAGTTCTTC. This chain links TRBV6-2 or TRBV6-3 with TRBJ2-1; 9 bases align to TRBD2. V trimming: 9 bases; J trimming: 4 bases; junction bases outside the gene matches: 7. The germline gives CDR1 MNHEY, CDR2 SVGEGT. CDR3 length: 14 residues.

The CDR3, as DNA: TGTGCCAGCAGACTTGGACTTGACTCTCACAGTGGTACGCAGTATTTT. Amino acids: CASRLGLDSHSGTQYF. The chain employs TRBV7-2 and TRBJ2-3, with D possibly being TRBD2 (5 bases). This CDR3 region has 16 residues. Germline CDR1 SGHTA, CDR2 FQGNSA. V was pared by 6 bases and J by 8 bases, with 24 bases between.

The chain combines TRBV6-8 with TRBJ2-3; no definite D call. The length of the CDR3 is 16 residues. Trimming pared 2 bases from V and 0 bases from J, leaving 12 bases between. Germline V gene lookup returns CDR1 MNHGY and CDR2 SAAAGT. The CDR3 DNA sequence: TGTGCCAGCAGTTACCGCGGCAGAACTAGCACAGATACGCAGTATTTT. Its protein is CASSYRGRTSTDTQYF.

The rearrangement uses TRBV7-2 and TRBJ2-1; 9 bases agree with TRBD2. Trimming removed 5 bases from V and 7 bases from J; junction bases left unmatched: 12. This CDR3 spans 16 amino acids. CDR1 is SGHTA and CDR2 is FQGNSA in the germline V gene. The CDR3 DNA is TGTGCCAGCAGCCAAGGGGACAGACTAGCGGAGAATGAGCAGTTCTTC. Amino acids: CASSQGDRLAENEQFF.

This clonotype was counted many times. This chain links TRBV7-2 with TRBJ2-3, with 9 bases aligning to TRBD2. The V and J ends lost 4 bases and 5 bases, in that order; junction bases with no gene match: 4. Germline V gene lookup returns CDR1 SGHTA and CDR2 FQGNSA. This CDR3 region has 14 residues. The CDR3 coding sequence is TGTGCCAGCAGCTGGCGGGAGGGCCGAGATACGCAGTATTTT. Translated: CASSWREGRDTQYF.

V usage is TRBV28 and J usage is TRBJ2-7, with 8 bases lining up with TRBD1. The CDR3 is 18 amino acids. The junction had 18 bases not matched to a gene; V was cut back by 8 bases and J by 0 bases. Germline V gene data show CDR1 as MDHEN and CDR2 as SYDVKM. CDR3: CASPSSGQGAGGSYEQYF. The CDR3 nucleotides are TGTGCCAGCCCTTCGAGTGGGCAGGGGGCAGGAGGCTCCTACGAGCAGTACTTC.

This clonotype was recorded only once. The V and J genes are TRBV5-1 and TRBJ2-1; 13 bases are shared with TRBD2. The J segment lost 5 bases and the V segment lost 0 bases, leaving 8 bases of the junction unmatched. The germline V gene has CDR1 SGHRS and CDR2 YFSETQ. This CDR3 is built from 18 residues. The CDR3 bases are TGCGCCAGCAGCTTGGAGTGGACTAGCGGGGGTCCAAACAATGAGCAGTTCTTC. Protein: CASSLEWTSGGPNNEQFF.

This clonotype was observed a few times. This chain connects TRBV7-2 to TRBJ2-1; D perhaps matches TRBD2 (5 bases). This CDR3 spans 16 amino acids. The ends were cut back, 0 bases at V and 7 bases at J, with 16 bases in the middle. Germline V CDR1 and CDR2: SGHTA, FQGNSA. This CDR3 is CASSLAFRGPENEQFF. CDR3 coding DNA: TGTGCCAGCAGCTTAGCATTCCGAGGGCCAGAAAATGAGCAGTTCTTC.

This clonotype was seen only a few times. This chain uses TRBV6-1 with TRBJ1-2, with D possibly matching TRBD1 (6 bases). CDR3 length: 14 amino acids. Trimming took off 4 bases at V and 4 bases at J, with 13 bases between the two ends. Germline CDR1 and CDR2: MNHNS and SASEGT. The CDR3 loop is CASSARGGGYGYTF. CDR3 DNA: TGTGCCAGCAGTGCACGAGGGGGAGGCTATGGCTACACCTTC.

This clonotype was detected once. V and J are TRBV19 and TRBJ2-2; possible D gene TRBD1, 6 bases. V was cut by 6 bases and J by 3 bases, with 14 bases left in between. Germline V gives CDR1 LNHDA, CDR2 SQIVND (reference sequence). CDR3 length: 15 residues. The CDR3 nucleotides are TGTGCCAGTAGCACGCCCGGGACACACACCGGGGAGCTGTTTTTT. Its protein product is CASSTPGTHTGELFF.

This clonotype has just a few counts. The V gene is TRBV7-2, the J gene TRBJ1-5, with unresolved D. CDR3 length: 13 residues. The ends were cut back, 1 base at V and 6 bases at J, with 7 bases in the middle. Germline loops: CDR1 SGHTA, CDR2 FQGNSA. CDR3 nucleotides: TGTGCCAGCAGCTTAGTCGGTATTCAGCCCCAGCATTTT. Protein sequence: CASSLVGIQPQHF.

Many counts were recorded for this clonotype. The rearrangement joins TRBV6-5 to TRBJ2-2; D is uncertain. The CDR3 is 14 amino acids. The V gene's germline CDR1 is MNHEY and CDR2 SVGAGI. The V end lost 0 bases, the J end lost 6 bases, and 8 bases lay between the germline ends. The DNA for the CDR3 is TGTGCCAGCAGTTACTCCGTGGTACCCGGGGAGCTGTTTTTT. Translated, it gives CASSYSVVPGELFF.

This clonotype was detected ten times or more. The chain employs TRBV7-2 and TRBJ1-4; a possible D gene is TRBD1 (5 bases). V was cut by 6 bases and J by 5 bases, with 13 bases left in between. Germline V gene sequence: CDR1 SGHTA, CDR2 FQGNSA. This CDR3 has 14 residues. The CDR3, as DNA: TGTGCCAGCAGGAAAGGGACTGAGAATGAAAAACTGTTTTTT. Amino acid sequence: CASRKGTENEKLFF.

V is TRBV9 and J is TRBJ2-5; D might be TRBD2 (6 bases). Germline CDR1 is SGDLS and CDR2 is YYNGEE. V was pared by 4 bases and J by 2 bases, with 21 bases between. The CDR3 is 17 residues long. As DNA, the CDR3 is TGTGCCAGCAGCTATGGTTTGGGACTTACCCCTCAAGAGACCCAGTACTTC. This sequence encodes CASSYGLGLTPQETQYF.

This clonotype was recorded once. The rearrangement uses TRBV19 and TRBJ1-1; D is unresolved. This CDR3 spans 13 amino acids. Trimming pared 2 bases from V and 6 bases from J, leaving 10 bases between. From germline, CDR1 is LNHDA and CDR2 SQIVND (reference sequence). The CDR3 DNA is TGTGCCAGTAGTATACCCCCTGGGGCTGAAGCTTTCTTT. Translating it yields CASSIPPGAEAFF.

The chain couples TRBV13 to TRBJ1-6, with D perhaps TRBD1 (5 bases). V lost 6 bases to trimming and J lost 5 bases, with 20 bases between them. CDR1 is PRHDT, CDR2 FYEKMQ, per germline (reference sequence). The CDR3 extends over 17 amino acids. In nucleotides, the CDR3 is TGTGCCAGCAGACCTATCCGGGACGAAGGGGATAATTCACCCCTCCACTTT. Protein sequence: CASRPIRDEGDNSPLHF.

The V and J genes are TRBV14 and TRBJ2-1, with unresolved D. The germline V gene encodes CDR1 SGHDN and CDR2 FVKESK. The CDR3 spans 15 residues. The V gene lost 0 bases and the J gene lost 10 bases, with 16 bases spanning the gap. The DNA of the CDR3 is TGTGCCAGCAGCCAAGATAGGGTCCCCATAGGGGAGCAGTTCTTC. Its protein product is CASSQDRVPIGEQFF.

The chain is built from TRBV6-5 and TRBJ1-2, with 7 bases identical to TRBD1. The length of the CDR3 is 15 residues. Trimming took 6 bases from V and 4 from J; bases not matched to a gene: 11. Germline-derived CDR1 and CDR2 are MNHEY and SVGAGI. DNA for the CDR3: TGTGCCAGCAGCGTCGGGAAACAGGGGAGCTATGGCTACACCTTC. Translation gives CASSVGKQGSYGYTF.

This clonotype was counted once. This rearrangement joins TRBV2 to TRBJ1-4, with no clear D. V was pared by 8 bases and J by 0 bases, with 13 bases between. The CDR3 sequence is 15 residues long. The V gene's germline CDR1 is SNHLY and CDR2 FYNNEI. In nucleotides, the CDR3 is TGTGCCAGCGTAGGAGAAATTGCAACTAATGAAAAACTGTTTTTT. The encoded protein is CASVGEIATNEKLFF.